This T cell receptor (beta chain) originates from a study of beta chain features in type 1 diabetes. Expressed TCRB transcripts were sequenced because the entire RNA isolate underwent reverse transcription. Libraries were prepared by immunoSEQ multiplex PCR; TCRdb keeps only in-frame clonotypes and omits some of them. The data show tens of thousands of clones, around a third seen once. This clone occurred a few times. Its antigen is unidentified. Study-level findings and limits: Shortening that was moderate but significant affected the TCRB CDR3s of Type 1 diabetes patients in all four CD4+ subsets. VDJ junctions in type 1 diabetes patients carried more deletions and fewer insertions.

CD45RO/CCR7/CD25/CD127/CD95/CD27 staining was used to isolate CD4+ naive, central memory, regulatory and stem cell-like memory cells by sorting. Each of the sorted populations had a purity greater than 95%. The CDR3 contains 13 residues. Germline V CDR1 and CDR2: SNHLY, FYNNEI. V shed 3 bases, J shed 5 bases, and the junction held 2 bases outside the gene matches. Material: stem cell memory CD4+ T cells from blood. This clonotype was obtained from a woman under 30 in good health. The rearrangement uses TRBV2 and TRBJ2-5, with 8 bases fitting TRBD1. CDR3 sequence: CASSDRDRETQYF. In DNA form, the CDR3 reads TGTGCCAGCAGTGACCGGGACAGGGAGACCCAGTACTTC.